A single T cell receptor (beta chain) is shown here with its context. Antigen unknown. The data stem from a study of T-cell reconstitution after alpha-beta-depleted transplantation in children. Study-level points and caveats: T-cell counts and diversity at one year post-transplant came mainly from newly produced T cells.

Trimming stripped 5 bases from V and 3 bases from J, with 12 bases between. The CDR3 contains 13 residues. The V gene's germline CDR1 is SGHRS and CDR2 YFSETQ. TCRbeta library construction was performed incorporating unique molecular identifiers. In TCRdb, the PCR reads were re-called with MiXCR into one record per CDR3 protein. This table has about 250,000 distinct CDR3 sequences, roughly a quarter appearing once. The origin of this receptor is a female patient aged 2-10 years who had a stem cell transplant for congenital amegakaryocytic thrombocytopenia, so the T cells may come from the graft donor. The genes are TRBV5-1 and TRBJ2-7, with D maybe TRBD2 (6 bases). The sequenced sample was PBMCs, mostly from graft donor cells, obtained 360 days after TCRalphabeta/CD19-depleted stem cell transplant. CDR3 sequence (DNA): TGCGCCAGCAGGCTCGGGGGTATCTACGAGCAGTACTTC. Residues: CASRLGGIYEQYF.